The 21 T cell receptor beta chains below come from one sample, sequenced in a study of spatial heterogeneity in lung cancer. TCRdb re-derived calls from the 5' RACE reads in MiXCR, one entry per CDR3 protein. The table shows about 52,000 distinct CDR3 sequences, with roughly 8.1% occurring only once. As to time point: blood at routine non-recurrence follow-up after resection. Unsorted whole RNA from tumor, nontumor lung or frozen PBMC underwent sequencing. The input for sequencing was PBMCs, taken at follow-up. The source of these receptors is a female donor with early-stage non-small cell lung cancer.

This clonotype has at least ten counts. This chain joins TRBV7-9 and TRBJ2-7; TRBD2 might be the D (5 bases). There are 14 residues in the CDR3. V was trimmed by 1 base and J by 0 bases, leaving 7 bases between them. The germline V gene encodes CDR1 SEHNR and CDR2 FQNEAQ (reference sequence). CDR3 in DNA: TGTGCCAGCAGCTTAGTAGGGAGCTCCTACGAGCAGTACTTC. This codes for CASSLVGSSYEQYF.

This clonotype occurred many times. The chain links TRBV5-1 to TRBJ1-4; 8 positions agree with TRBD1. V shed 4 bases and J 6 bases; nucleotides not matched to a gene: 11. Germline V gives CDR1 SGHRS, CDR2 YFSETQ. This CDR3 region has 16 residues. CDR3 sequence reads: CASSRTGVTGDEKLFF. CDR3 in DNA: TGCGCCAGCAGCCGGACGGGTGTGACAGGGGATGAAAAACTGTTTTTT.

This clonotype occurred many times. The chain has TRBV14 and TRBJ1-2; D unclear. CDR1 is SGHDN and CDR2 is FVKESK in the germline V gene. The CDR3 has 14 residues. Trimming pared 3 bases from V and 0 bases from J, leaving 8 bases between. The CDR3 reads CASSHGVANYGYTF. Here the CDR3 DNA reads TGTGCCAGCAGCCATGGGGTAGCTAACTATGGCTACACCTTC.

V gene TRBV6-6 combines with J gene TRBJ2-5; D possibly corresponds to TRBD2 (5 bases). Germline CDR1 reads MNHNY; CDR2 reads SVGAGI (reference sequence). There are 15 residues in the CDR3. V shed 0 bases and J shed 5 bases, with 13 bases lying between them. CDR3 nucleotides: TGTGCCAGCAGTTACTCGACGGACTTGGAGGAGACCCAGTACTTC. Amino acids: CASSYSTDLEETQYF.

Ten or more counts support this clonotype. This chain links TRBV9 with TRBJ2-6; 12 bases align to TRBD2. Germline-derived CDR1 and CDR2 are SGDLS and YYNGEE. Trimming took 3 bases from V and 4 from J; bases not matched to a gene: 5. The CDR3 contains 17 residues. DNA for the CDR3: TGTGCCAGCAGCGCTAGCGGGGGGGCTCAAGGGGCCAACGTCCTGACTTTC. Its translation is CASSASGGAQGANVLTF.

Here the CDR3 DNA reads TGTGCCACCGGAGCGGGGGCCACAGATACGCAGTATTTT. Translation: CATGAGATDTQYF. V gene TRBV24-1 combines with J gene TRBJ2-3, with 8 bases fitting TRBD2. J lost 2 bases, V lost 9 bases, and 3 bases had no gene match. This CDR3 has 13 residues. Germline values: CDR1 KGHDR, CDR2 SFDVKD.

CDR3 coding DNA: TGTGCCAGCAGTCCCTATGGGGGGGAGGAAGAGACCCAGTACTTC. Amino acid sequence: CASSPYGGEEETQYF. The genes are TRBV11-2 and TRBJ2-5; 7 bases align to TRBD2. The germline V gene encodes CDR1 SGHAT and CDR2 FQNNGV. The CDR3 extends over 15 amino acids. V shed 6 bases, J shed 3 bases, and the junction held 10 bases outside the gene matches. Looking up the rest from reference TRBV11-2 and TRBJ2-5 gives the full variable domain: EAGVAQSPRYKIIEKRQSVAFWCNPISGHATLYWYQQILGQGPKLLIQFQNNGVVDDSQLPKDRFSAERLKGVDSTLKIQPAKLEDSAVYLCASSPYGGEEETQYFGPGTRLLVL.

In its sample, this clonotype was seen many times. The rearrangement links TRBV24-1 to TRBJ2-3; D is ambiguous. CDR1 is KGHDR, CDR2 SFDVKD, per germline. Deletions cut 10 bases from V and 4 bases from J, with 2 bases between. This CDR3 is 9 amino acids long. The CDR3 spells CATPDTQYF. CDR3 coding DNA: TGTGCCACTCCAGATACGCAGTATTTT.

This clonotype was detected a few times. The chain is built from TRBV10-3 and TRBJ2-5; D remains ambiguous. The V and J ends lost 3 bases and 4 bases respectively, with 3 bases between them. This CDR3 comprises 11 residues. Germline V gene data show CDR1 as ENHRY and CDR2 as SYGVKD. Written as DNA, the CDR3 is TGTGCCATCAGTGAAAGAGAGACCCAGTACTTC. Translated, it gives CAISERETQYF.

The chain is built from TRBV10-3 and TRBJ2-2; D is tentatively TRBD1 or TRBD2 (5 bases each). Trimming pared 8 bases from V and 6 bases from J, leaving 10 bases between. Germline loops: CDR1 ENHRY, CDR2 SYGVKD. CDR3 size: 12 residues. The CDR3 region has the DNA TGTGCCATCTTTCGGGGCGCCGGGGAGCTGTTTTTT. It specifies CAIFRGAGELFF.

The chain has TRBV12-3 or TRBV12-4 and TRBJ2-3; the match to TRBD2 covers 9 bases. Trimming took 1 base from V and 5 from J; bases not matched to a gene: 1. This CDR3 spans 14 amino acids. Here the CDR3 reads CASSLVSGGDTQYF. The CDR3 coding sequence is TGTGCCAGCAGTTTAGTTAGCGGGGGAGATACGCAGTATTTT.

This clonotype has ten or more counts. The genes are TRBV6-2 or TRBV6-3 and TRBJ2-7, with D perhaps TRBD1 (5 bases). The CDR3 runs to 15 residues. The V end was cut by 2 bases, the J end by 5 bases, with 16 bases between. Germline V gives CDR1 MNHEY, CDR2 SVGEGT. The CDR3 DNA reads as TGTGCCAGCAGTTACGATCAGGGAATGGGGAACGAGCAGTACTTC. Its protein product is CASSYDQGMGNEQYF.

The chain employs TRBV10-1 and TRBJ2-2, with 7 bases aligning to TRBD1. Trimming took 0 bases from V and 0 from J; bases not matched to a gene: 1. The CDR3 has 16 residues. Germline loops: CDR1 WNHNN, CDR2 SYGVQD (reference sequence). The chain's CDR3 is CASSESGQANTGELFF. CDR3 nucleotide sequence: TGCGCCAGCAGTGAGTCTGGACAGGCGAACACCGGGGAGCTGTTTTTT.

This CDR3 reads CASSPTGNTIYF. The CDR3 DNA reads TGTGCCAGCAGCCCTACTGGAAACACCATATATTTT. The chain links TRBV7-2 to TRBJ1-3; no clear D. The CDR3 has 12 amino acids. V lost 5 bases and J lost 2, with 4 bases in between. Per germline, CDR1 SGHTA and CDR2 FQGNSA.

In this sample, this clonotype turned up a few times. The chain uses TRBV6-1 and TRBJ1-2; the D gene is possibly TRBD1 (6 bases). V lost 8 bases and J lost 11, with 33 bases in between. This CDR3 has 17 residues. Germline-derived CDR1 and CDR2 are MNHNS and SASEGT. The DNA for the CDR3 is TGTGCCAGCGGGGGGACCCTAGGGGGACCTGACAACGCGGCGTACACCTTC. Its translation: CASGGTLGGPDNAAYTF.

The V call is TRBV20-1, the J call TRBJ1-3, with D unclear. The CDR3 runs 13 residues. From germline, CDR1 is DFQATT and CDR2 SNEGSKA (reference sequence). The V gene lost 2 bases and the J gene lost 0 bases, with 5 bases spanning the gap. Here the CDR3 reads CSARTASGNTIYF. The CDR3 coding sequence is TGCAGTGCTAGAACCGCCTCTGGAAACACCATATATTTT.

This clonotype was counted only a few times. V is TRBV6-5 and J is TRBJ1-6, with D maybe TRBD1 (5 bases). Germline CDR1 is MNHEY and CDR2 is SVGAGI. Trimming left V 6 bases short and J 6 bases short, with 15 bases between. The CDR3 is 15 amino acids. The DNA for the CDR3 is TGTGCCAGCAGCTTTCCTAGGGGAGGTAATTCACCCCTCCACTTT. It yields the protein CASSFPRGGNSPLHF.

The chain carries TRBV4-1 and TRBJ2-3, with D perhaps being TRBD1 or TRBD2 (5 bases each). Germline CDR1 and CDR2: MGHRA and YSYEKL. The CDR3 runs 15 residues. V lost 1 base and J 6 bases, leaving 14 bases between the germline ends. CDR3 in amino acids: CASSQVEGRRDTQYF. CDR3 nucleotides: TGCGCCAGCAGCCAAGTCGAGGGGAGAAGGGATACGCAGTATTTT.

This clonotype occurred a few times. The V call is TRBV5-1, the J call TRBJ1-1; no clear D. The germline V and J ends were trimmed by 7 bases and 4 bases, with 17 bases remaining between them. The CDR3 sequence is 14 residues long. Germline CDR1 and CDR2: SGHRS and YFSETQ. CDR3 sequence (DNA): TGCGCCAGCGCGGAGAAGGCCGGGGTCACTGAAGCTTTCTTT. Translating it yields CASAEKAGVTEAFF.

CDR3 sequence reads: CSARAGGSPLHF. CDR3 sequence (DNA): TGCAGTGCTAGAGCTGGGGGTTCACCCCTCCACTTT. The gene calls are TRBV20-1 and TRBJ1-6, with a weak D call TRBD1 (5 bases). The CDR3 runs to 12 residues. The germline CDR1 and CDR2 sequences are DFQATT and SNEGSKA (reference sequence). Trimming pared 1 base from V and 9 bases from J, leaving 7 bases between.

This clonotype was seen many times. The chain employs TRBV6-5 and TRBJ1-1; TRBD1 agrees at 10 bases. Germline V gives CDR1 MNHEY, CDR2 SVGAGI. The CDR3 is 15 residues long. Trimming removed 5 bases from V and 10 bases from J; junction bases left unmatched: 13. The CDR3 DNA reads TGTGCCAGCAGTCACCCGGGACAGGGGAAAGGAGTAGCTTTCTTT. This gives the protein CASSHPGQGKGVAFF.